Below are 9 T cell receptor beta chains sequenced from a single sample in a study of cytomegalovirus exposure and HLA in healthy donors. 60 Vbeta and 13 Jbeta primers were used in PCR. Data came from immunoSEQ multiplex PCR; TCRdb stores just in-frame clones and leaves some out. The table includes some 140,000 clones, around three quarters detected once. Input material: PBMCs. The receptors derive from a woman aged 40 to 55 in good health and CMV-seronegative.

The rearrangement links TRBV28 to TRBJ1-5; D gene unclear. The germline CDR1 and CDR2 sequences are MDHEN and SYDVKM. The V gene lost 2 bases and the J gene lost 5 bases, with 10 bases spanning the gap. This CDR3 is built from 14 residues. The CDR3 loop is CASSLPEHDQPQHF. In DNA, the CDR3 is TGTGCCAGCAGTTTACCGGAGCACGATCAGCCCCAGCATTTT.

The chain combines TRBV29-1 with TRBJ1-2, with a tentative D call TRBD1 (5 bases). Looked up from germline, CDR1 is SQVTM and CDR2 is ANQGSEA. This CDR3 spans 11 amino acids. V gave up 7 bases and J gave up 6 bases, with 12 bases separating them. CDR3 protein: CSEWGSNGYTF. CDR3 coding DNA: TGCAGCGAGTGGGGCTCGAATGGCTACACCTTC.

The V and J genes are TRBV10-1 and TRBJ1-2; TRBD1 matches 8 bases. Per the germline V gene, CDR1 is WNHNN and CDR2 is SYGVQD (reference sequence). The CDR3 length is 15 residues. V dropped 0 bases and J dropped 8; count of bases not matched to a gene: 8. The CDR3 region is CASSESAQGAGGYTF. In nucleotides, the CDR3 is TGCGCCAGCAGTGAGTCGGCGCAGGGGGCTGGAGGCTACACCTTC.

The rearrangement links TRBV10-3 to TRBJ2-2; TRBD2 matches at 8 bases. The CDR3 extends over 13 amino acids. The ends lost 3 bases at V and 9 bases at J; junction bases unmatched: 3. Germline V gene sequence: CDR1 ENHRY, CDR2 SYGVKD. The DNA of the CDR3 is TGTGCCATCAGTGACGGGACTAGGAGGGAGCTGTTTTTT. Amino acid sequence: CAISDGTRRELFF.

This clone has only a few counts. The chain has TRBV19 and TRBJ1-2, with TRBD1 identical over 8 bases. The V segment lost 6 bases and the J segment 3 bases; nucleotides outside the gene matches: 9. Germline assignment: CDR1 LNHDA and CDR2 SQIVND (reference sequence). This CDR3 region has 15 residues. CDR3 region: CASSRAGTGDYGYTF. Written as DNA, the CDR3 is TGTGCCAGTAGCCGCGCAGGGACAGGAGACTATGGCTACACCTTC.

V gene TRBV7-6 combines with J gene TRBJ1-4; TRBD1 is a possible D gene (6 bases). V was trimmed by 5 bases and J by 6 bases, leaving 16 bases between them. This CDR3 has 15 amino acids. The V gene's germline CDR1 is SGHVS and CDR2 FNYEAQ. The chain's CDR3 is CASSPAGVMDEKLFF. CDR3 nucleotides: TGTGCCAGCAGCCCAGCAGGGGTTATGGATGAAAAACTGTTTTTT.

CDR3 protein: CASSLGAHSVNTEAFF. The CDR3 region has the DNA TGCGCCAGCAGCTTGGGGGCCCATTCAGTGAACACTGAAGCTTTCTTT. The chain is built from TRBV5-1 and TRBJ1-1; no clear D. V was pared by 0 bases and J by 0 bases, with 12 bases between. The CDR3 totals 16 residues. Germline V gene lookup returns CDR1 SGHRS and CDR2 YFSETQ.

The chain combines TRBV4-1 with TRBJ2-1; 8 nucleotides line up with TRBD2. V trimming: 1 base; J trimming: 5 bases; junction bases outside the gene matches: 7. This CDR3 region has 16 residues. The germline V gene has CDR1 MGHRA and CDR2 YSYEKL. The CDR3 bases are TGCGCCAGCAGCCAAGTCGCCACTAGCGGAAACAATGAGCAGTTCTTC. Translated, it gives CASSQVATSGNNEQFF.

The chain uses TRBV7-9 and TRBJ1-2; 7 bases fit TRBD1. CDR1 and CDR2 (germline): SEHNR, FQNEAQ (reference sequence). After removal of 7 bases from V and 0 bases from J, the junction contained 8 bases not matched to a gene. CDR3 length: 15 residues. For the CDR3, the DNA is TGTGCCAGCAAGGGACAGCCCCTAGCTAACTATGGCTACACCTTC. Residues: CASKGQPLANYGYTF.